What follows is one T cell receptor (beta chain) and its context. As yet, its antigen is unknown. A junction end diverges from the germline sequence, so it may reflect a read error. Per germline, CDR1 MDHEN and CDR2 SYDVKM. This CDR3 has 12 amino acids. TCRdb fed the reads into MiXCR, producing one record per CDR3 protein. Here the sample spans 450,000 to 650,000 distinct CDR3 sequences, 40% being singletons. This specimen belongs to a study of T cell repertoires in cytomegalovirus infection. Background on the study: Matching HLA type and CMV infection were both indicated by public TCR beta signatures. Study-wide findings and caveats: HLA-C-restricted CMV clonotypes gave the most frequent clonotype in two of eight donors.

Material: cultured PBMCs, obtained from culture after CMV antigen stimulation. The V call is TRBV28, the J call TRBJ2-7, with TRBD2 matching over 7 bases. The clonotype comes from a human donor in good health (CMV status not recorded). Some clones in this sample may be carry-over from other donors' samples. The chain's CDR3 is CASSFPSGGFNF. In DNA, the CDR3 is TGTGCCAGCAGTTTCCCGTCCGGGGGGTTTAACTTC.